Sequencing of this T cell receptor (beta chain) was carried out in a study of shared T cell receptors in the human thymus. Sequencing was performed with immunoSEQ multiplex PCR; in TCRdb, only in-frame clones are kept and a portion is missing. The repertoire holds 450,000 to 650,000 clones, approximately 78% seen once, with around 0.013% in the top ten. The data were also submitted as part of a second study, on human thymus T cells. That source reports: During corrective heart surgery, resections were taken, and the thymus tissue came from them. Blood and thymic repertoires both appeared biased in V and J gene usage. Thymic repertoires of unrelated individuals were reported in related research to overlap highly.

The receptor comes from a boy younger than two with a congenital heart defect. Sequences were obtained from thymocytes.

The CDR3 region is CASSPSTSSYNEQFF. Written as DNA, the CDR3 is TGTGCCAGCAGCCCAAGTACAAGTTCCTACAATGAGCAGTTCTTC. The rearrangement links TRBV14 to TRBJ2-1, with no clear D. The CDR3 consists of 15 residues. V lost 4 bases, J lost 1 base, and 11 bases lay in between. Germline V gene sequence: CDR1 SGHDN, CDR2 FVKESK. Supplemented by reference TRBV14 and TRBJ2-1, the full variable domain reads EAGVTQFPSHSVIEKGQTVTLRCDPISGHDNLYWYRRVMGKEIKFLLHFVKESKQDESGMPNNRFLAERTGGTYSTLKVQPAELEDSGVYFCASSPSTSSYNEQFFGPGTRLTVL.